Below are 8 T cell receptor beta chains sequenced from a single sample in a study of identical twins. One entry per CDR3 protein results from TCRdb running MiXCR on the 5' RACE reads. Among roughly 570,000 distinct CDR3 sequences, around a tenth were seen once, and the ten largest hold roughly 3%. The sample was also reused in another study, on yellow fever vaccine responses in identical twins.

The sequencing sample was made of PBMCs. The receptors here all came from a woman aged 18-29 years in good health.

Only a few counts were recorded for this clonotype. V and J are TRBV2 and TRBJ1-5; TRBD1 is a possible D gene (5 bases). Germline V gene lookup returns CDR1 SNHLY and CDR2 FYNNEI. V dropped 6 bases and J dropped 6 bases, with 12 bases sitting between them. The CDR3 is 13 residues long. Written as DNA, the CDR3 is TGTGCCAGCAGAGGGGCCTGGGGTCAGCCCCAGCATTTT. Translating gives CASRGAWGQPQHF.

This chain joins TRBV6-5 and TRBJ2-7; either TRBD1 or TRBD2 may fit D (7 bases each). Trimming pared 2 bases from V and 7 bases from J, leaving 15 bases between. The CDR3 sequence is 14 residues long. From germline, CDR1 is MNHEY and CDR2 SVGAGI. The CDR3 is CASSYRQGGGEQYF. DNA for the CDR3: TGTGCCAGCAGTTACCGGCAGGGGGGGGGAGAGCAGTACTTC.

This clonotype was counted ten times or more. The chain couples TRBV7-2 to TRBJ2-2; D may correspond to TRBD1 or TRBD2 (7 bases each). V was shortened by 3 bases and J by 5 bases, with 16 bases between the two germline ends. CDR1 is SGHTA, CDR2 FQGNSA, per germline. CDR3 length: 16 residues. The CDR3: CASSFRQGGTTGELFF. The CDR3 DNA is TGTGCCAGCAGCTTTCGACAGGGAGGGACAACCGGGGAGCTGTTTTTT.

This clonotype was counted many times. The genes are TRBV3-1 and TRBJ2-7, with 12 bases fitting TRBD2. The germline gives CDR1 LGHDT, CDR2 YNNKEL (reference sequence). CDR3 size: 14 residues. Unmatched junction bases numbered 1, after V lost 4 bases and J lost 3 bases. CDR3 protein: CASSRLAGDYEQYF. The CDR3 DNA follows: TGTGCCAGCAGCCGACTAGCGGGGGACTACGAGCAGTACTTC.

Points on this clonotype: A much larger clone lies one base from this, so it may be a read error. The V and J genes are TRBV4-3 and TRBJ2-7; TRBD2 matches at 7 bases. The CDR3 is 15 amino acids. V dropped 1 base and J dropped 3; count of bases not matched to a gene: 6. Germline V gene sequence: CDR1 LGHNA, CDR2 YSLEER. CDR3 coding DNA: TGCGCCAGCAGCCAAGGGACTAGAGGGATCTACGAGCAGTACTTC. It encodes CASSQGTRGIYEQYF.

This chain joins TRBV6-4 and TRBJ1-4; D is unresolved. The V end lost 7 bases, the J end lost 8 bases, and 17 bases lay between the germline ends. The CDR3 runs 14 residues. Germline CDR1 MRHNA, CDR2 SNTAGT. CDR3 residues: CASTAGEGGEKLFF. CDR3 sequence (DNA): TGTGCCAGCACTGCTGGCGAGGGTGGGGAAAAACTGTTTTTT.

This clonotype was detected many times. The gene calls are TRBV21-1 and TRBJ2-5. TRBV21-1 is a pseudogene segment. This CDR3 comprises 13 residues. The CDR3 DNA is TGTGCCAGCAGCATAGGTTATGAAGAGACCCAGTACTTC. Protein product: CASSIGYEETQYF.

In DNA form, the CDR3 reads TGTGCCAGCGGAACAGGGTCAGACCAGCCCCAGCATTTT. Its translation: CASGTGSDQPQHF. This sequence joins TRBV7-9 and TRBJ1-5; D may be TRBD1 (6 bases). V dropped 8 bases and J dropped 7 bases, with 15 bases sitting between them. Germline CDR1 and CDR2: SEHNR and FQNEAQ (reference sequence). The CDR3 runs 13 residues.